The rows below give T cell receptor beta chains drawn from one sample of a study of T cell repertoires in cytomegalovirus infection. TCRdb reprocessed the reads via MiXCR and lists one record per CDR3 protein. The profile covers around 550,000 distinct CDR3 sequences, with about 30% appearing a single time and roughly an eighth taken by the ten largest. The specimen sequenced was PBMCs. These receptors all come from a human donor in good health (CMV status not recorded). Some clones in this sample may be carry-over from other donors' samples. CDR3s include the opening cysteine and the closing phenylalanine or tryptophan. The D gene is left open where the match is weak. Some rows mark clone size as missing; the rest say once, few, many or name a class of expanded clone.

clone size | J gene | D gene | V gene | CDR3 DNA | CDR3 protein
few | TRBJ2-1 | TRBD1 | TRBV10-3 | TGTGCCATCAGTGGGGGGACAGGGGCCCAATTC | CAISGGTGAQF
few | TRBJ2-1 | TRBD2 | TRBV19 | TGTGCCAGTATGGGACTAGGGGTATGGGAGCAGTTCTTC | CASMGLGVWEQFF
few | TRBJ1-2 | - | TRBV7-9 | TGTGCCAGCAGCCCCGGGACCCACCAAGGCTACACCTTC | CASSPGTHQGYTF
- | TRBJ2-1 | - | TRBV28 | TGTGCCAGCAGTCCAGCGAGTGTAGGGGGTGAGCAGTTCTTC | CASSPASVGGEQFF
many | TRBJ2-1 | TRBD2 | TRBV7-2 | TGTGCCAGCAGCTTAGCCGGGACTAGCGGAAGCTCCTACAATGAGCAGTTCTTC | CASSLAGTSGSSYNEQFF
few | TRBJ2-6 | TRBD2 | TRBV7-2 | TGTGCCAGCAGCAAGGGACTAGTGAGGTCCTCTGGGGCCAACGTCCTGACTTTC | CASSKGLVRSSGANVLTF
few | TRBJ2-4 | - | TRBV4-3 | TGCGCCAGCAGCCAAGATTCACTAGCCAAAAACATTCAGTACTTC | CASSQDSLAKNIQYF
- | TRBJ1-4 | - | TRBV6-1 | TGTGCCAGCAGTCTAAGTCAATGGCGGTTATCTAATGAAAAACTGTTTTTT | CASSLSQWRLSNEKLFF
- | TRBJ2-1 | - | TRBV19 | TGTGCCAGTAGCCAGCGCTCGAAGCCCTACAATGAGCAGTTCTTC | CASSQRSKPYNEQFF
- | TRBJ2-3 | TRBD2 | TRBV5-1 | TGCGCCAGCAGCTTGCCCTCTGGACTAGCGGCTAGCACAGATACGCAGTATTTT | CASSLPSGLAASTDTQYF
many | TRBJ2-3 | - | TRBV7-2 | TGTGCCAGCAGCTTAGTTTGGGGGTTAAGAGATACGCAGTATTTT | CASSLVWGLRDTQYF
- | TRBJ2-3 | - | TRBV6-8 | TGTGCCAGCAGCAACCATCAGCTGACAGATACGCAGTATTTT | CASSNHQLTDTQYF
few | TRBJ2-5 | TRBD2 | TRBV20-1 | TGCAGTGCTAGAGAAACCGGGACTAGCGGAGAGACCCAGTACTTC | CSARETGTSGETQYF
- | TRBJ1-4 | - | TRBV4-1 | TGCGCCAGCAGCCGGAGCGGATGGGAGGGGGGTCGTGAAAAACTGTTTTTT | CASSRSGWEGGREKLFF
- | TRBJ2-1 | TRBD2 | TRBV7-2 | TGTGCCAGCAGCGTTAGCGGGAGGGTCGACAATGAGCAGTTCTTC | CASSVSGRVDNEQFF
many | TRBJ2-5 | TRBD1 | TRBV7-4 | TGTGCCAGCAGCTCCGTCGACAGGGGGCGGGAGACCCAGTACTTC | CASSSVDRGRETQYF